This T cell receptor beta chain was sequenced in a study of T cell repertoires in cytomegalovirus infection. In the study overall: In public TCR beta signatures, there were indications of both CMV infection and matching HLA type. Study observations and caveats: The cumulative frequency of public TCR beta families distinguished individuals who carried CMV together with the relevant HLA.

Ten or more counts support this clonotype. Its specificity is unknown. TCRdb reanalysed the reads using MiXCR and keeps one entry per CDR3 protein. The sample holds 250,000 or so distinct CDR3 sequences, around 12% seen once. CDR1 is SGHTA, CDR2 FQGNSA, per germline. The CDR3 contains 18 residues. V gave up 1 base and J gave up 7 bases, with 23 bases separating them. The TCR comes from a human donor in good health (CMV status not recorded). Some clones in this sample may be carry-over from other donors' samples. The chain employs TRBV7-2 and TRBJ2-1; D possibly corresponds to TRBD2 (7 bases). The sequencing sample was made of PBMCs. In DNA form, the CDR3 reads TGTGCCAGCAGCTTAGGCCCTCTCTCGAGGGGGGGCAGGAATGAGCAGTTCTTC. Protein sequence: CASSLGPLSRGGRNEQFF.